Below, one T cell receptor (beta chain) is given with its context. The CDR3 end falls 3 residues outside the read, so it is completed with the germline J gene. Profiled with immunoSEQ multiplex PCR; TCRdb holds only in-frame clones, not every one. The sample has 20,000 to 25,000 clones, and its top ten clones hold 8% to 10%. This sample is part of a study of T cells in women clearing cervical HPV infection. On the study more broadly: HLA type stays a possible confounder, typing being limited.

The V end lost 5 bases, the J end lost 1 base, and 12 bases lay between the germline ends. Germline loops: CDR1 SGHRS, CDR2 YFSETQ. The CDR3 loop spans 14 amino acids. J is TRBJ1-1 and V is TRBV5-1; tentative D call: TRBD1 (6 bases). The source material was blood buffy coat. This TCR was sampled from a woman aged 18-70 years with a cervical HPV16 infection that either progressed to CIN3+ or cleared (not recorded which). The CDR3 bases that were read are TGCGCCAGCAGAGGGGCAGGGGCGAACACTGAA. This encodes CASRGAGANTE. The full CDR3 sequence reads CASRGAGANTEAFF.